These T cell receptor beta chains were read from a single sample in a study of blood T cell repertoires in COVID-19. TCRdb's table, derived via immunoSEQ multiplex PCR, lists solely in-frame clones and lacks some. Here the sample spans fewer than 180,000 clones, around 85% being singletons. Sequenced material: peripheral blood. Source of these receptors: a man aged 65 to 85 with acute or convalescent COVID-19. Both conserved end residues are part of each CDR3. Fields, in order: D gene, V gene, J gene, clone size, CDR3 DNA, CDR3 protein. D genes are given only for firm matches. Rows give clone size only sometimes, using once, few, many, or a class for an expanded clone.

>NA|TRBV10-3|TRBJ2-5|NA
TGTGCCATCAGTGAGTCGACAGGAGAGACCCAGTACTTC
CAISESTGETQYF
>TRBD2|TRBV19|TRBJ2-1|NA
TGTGCCAGTAGTAGGCTAGCGGGAGGGCCGAACAATGAGCAGTTCTTC
CASSRLAGGPNNEQFF
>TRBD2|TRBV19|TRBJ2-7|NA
TGTGCCAGTAGTATAGAGGCTAGCGGGAGTTACGAGCAGTACTTC
CASSIEASGSYEQYF
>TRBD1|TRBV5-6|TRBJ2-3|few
TGTGCCAGCAGCTTGCCGGGACAGGGCACAGATACGCAGTATTTT
CASSLPGQGTDTQYF
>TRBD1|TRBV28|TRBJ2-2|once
TGTGCCAGCGGGACAGGGGACGCCGGGGAGCTGTTTTTT
CASGTGDAGELFF
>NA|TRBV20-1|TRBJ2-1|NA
TGCAGTGCTGGCAGGGACAATGAGCAGTTCTTC
CSAGRDNEQFF
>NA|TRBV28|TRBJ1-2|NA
TGTGCCAGCAGTTTTTTGCTTCCGGGAAATGATGGCTACACCTTC
CASSFLLPGNDGYTF
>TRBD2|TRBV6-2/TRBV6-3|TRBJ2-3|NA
TGTGCCAGCAGTTCCTCCCTAGCGGGAGGCCCAGATACGCAGTATTTT
CASSSSLAGGPDTQYF
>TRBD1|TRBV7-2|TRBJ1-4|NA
TGTGCCAGCAGCTTAGGGACAGGCCTCTCAACTAATGAAAAACTGTTTTTT
CASSLGTGLSTNEKLFF
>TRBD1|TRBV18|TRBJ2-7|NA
TGTGCCAGCTCGCCTAGGACAGGGGCGAACGAGCAGTACTTC
CASSPRTGANEQYF
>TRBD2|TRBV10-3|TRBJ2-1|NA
TGTGCCATCAGTGGTTCGACTAGCGGGAGCGGTGAGCAGTTCTTC
CAISGSTSGSGEQFF
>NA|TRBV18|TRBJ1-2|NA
TGTGCCAGCTCACCAGACTTCTCCTATGGCTACACCTTC
CASSPDFSYGYTF
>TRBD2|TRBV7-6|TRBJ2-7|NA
TGTGCCAGCAGCTACACTAGCGGGTACTCCTACGAGCAGTACTTC
CASSYTSGYSYEQYF
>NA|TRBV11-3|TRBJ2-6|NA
TGTGCCAGCAGCCCAGGGGCGCCTGGGGCCAACGTCCTGACTTTC
CASSPGAPGANVLTF
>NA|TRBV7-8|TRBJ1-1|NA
TGTGCCAGCAGCTCTGGGACATCCCTTGAAGCTTTCTTT
CASSSGTSLEAFF
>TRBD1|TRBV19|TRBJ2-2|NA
TGTGCCAGTAGTAGACCTTCCGGGACAGGGGACACCGGGGAGCTGTTTTTT
CASSRPSGTGDTGELFF
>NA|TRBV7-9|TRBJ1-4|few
TGTGCCAGCAGCTTGGGCCCTCCTACGCGGGATCACAAAGGAAAACTGTTTTTT
CASSLGPPTRDHKGKLFF
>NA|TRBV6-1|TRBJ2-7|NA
TGTGCCAGCAGTGAAGTTAACAGGAGTGCCTACGAGCAGTACTTC
CASSEVNRSAYEQYF
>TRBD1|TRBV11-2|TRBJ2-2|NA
TGTGCCAGCAGGATTACCACCGGGACAGGGACCCCCGGGGAGCTGTTTTTT
CASRITTGTGTPGELFF
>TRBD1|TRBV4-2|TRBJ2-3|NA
TGTGCCAGCAGCCAAACAGGGGGCTGGACAGATACGCAGTATTTT
CASSQTGGWTDTQYF
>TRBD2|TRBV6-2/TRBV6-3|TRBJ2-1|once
TGTGCCAGCAGTCGTATCTGGGCTAGCGGGAGGTACAATGAGCAGTTCTTC
CASSRIWASGRYNEQFF
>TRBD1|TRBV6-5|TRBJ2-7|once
TGTGCCAGCAGTTACTCCGCCGGGACAGGGGTCGACGAGCAGTACTTC
CASSYSAGTGVDEQYF
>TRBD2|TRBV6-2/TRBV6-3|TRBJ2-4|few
TGTGCCAGCAGTCTCCGGGGGGATCTAGCCAAAAACATTCAGTACTTC
CASSLRGDLAKNIQYF
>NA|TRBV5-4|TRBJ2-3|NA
TGTGCCAGCAGCCGGGACTCAACAGATACGCAGTATTTT
CASSRDSTDTQYF
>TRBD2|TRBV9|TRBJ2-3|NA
TGTGCCAGCAGCGCCCAGGCGGGAGGGGTCACAGATACGCAGTATTTT
CASSAQAGGVTDTQYF
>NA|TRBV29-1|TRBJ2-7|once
TGCAGCGTTGGGGGGCAGGGAGAGCAGTACTTC
CSVGGQGEQYF
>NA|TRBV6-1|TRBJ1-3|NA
TGTGCCAGCAGTGAAGCCCCCACAGGGTCCGGAAACACCATATATTTT
CASSEAPTGSGNTIYF
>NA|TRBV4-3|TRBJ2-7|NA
TGCGCCAGCAGCCAAGATCTGTGGACAGCCTCAGGAGAGCAGTACTTC
CASSQDLWTASGEQYF
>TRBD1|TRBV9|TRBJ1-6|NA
TGTGCCAGCAGCGTAGGGGGGACAGGGATCGGTTCACCCCTCCACTTT
CASSVGGTGIGSPLHF
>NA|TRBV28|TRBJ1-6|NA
TGTGCCAGCAGCGCAACTAGCTCCTATAATTCACCCCTCCACTTT
CASSATSSYNSPLHF
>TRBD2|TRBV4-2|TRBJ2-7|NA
TGTGCCAGCAGCCAAGTAAGCGGACTAGCGGCTGACGAGCAGTACTTC
CASSQVSGLAADEQYF
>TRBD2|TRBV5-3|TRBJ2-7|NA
TGTGCCAGAAGCTTGGACACCAAGACTAGCGGGAGGTACGAGCAGTACTTC
CARSLDTKTSGRYEQYF